These T cell receptor beta chains were read from a single sample in a study of long-term antiretroviral therapy in people with HIV. Only in-frame clones appear in the TCRdb table, and some are missing; sequencing was by immunoSEQ multiplex PCR. The sample shows tens of thousands of clones, around 95% of them seen only once. This specimen consisted of unsorted PBMCs, obtained 5.3 years after starting antiretroviral therapy. The receptors were sampled from a man aged 45-60 years with HIV. Each CDR3 is given with its conserved first and last residue. D genes are given only for firm matches. Part of the rows lack a size; the others show once, few, many or a class for expanded clones.

>-|TRBJ2-1|TRBV2|-
TGTGCCAGCAGTGAAGCAGGGGGTCGGGACATTGGCAATGAGCAGTTCTTC
CASSEAGGRDIGNEQFF
>-|TRBJ2-7|TRBV19|-
TGTGCCAGTAGTATACAGGGTGGGGCAAATGGCGAGCAGTACTTC
CASSIQGGANGEQYF
>-|TRBJ1-5|TRBV21-1|-
TGTGCCAGCAGCAAAGGTACTGGTCAGACCCTAAACGGAAATCAGCCCCAGCATTTT
CASSKGTGQTLNGNQPQHF
>TRBD2|TRBJ2-1|TRBV10-3|-
TGTGCCATCAGTGAGGGCGGGGGGGCCTCGAATGAGCAGTTCTTC
CAISEGGGASNEQFF
>TRBD2|TRBJ2-1|TRBV10-3|-
TGTGCCATCAGTGCGGGACTAGCGGGGGGGAATTGGAATGAGCAGTTCTTC
CAISAGLAGGNWNEQFF
>-|TRBJ1-1|TRBV9|-
TGTGCCAGCAGCGTTGGGACCGCGAACACTGAAGCTTTCTTT
CASSVGTANTEAFF
>-|TRBJ1-2|TRBV6-5|-
TGTGCCAGCAGTTACTCCGGACAGCGGGCCTATGGCTACACCTTC
CASSYSGQRAYGYTF
>-|TRBJ1-3|TRBV5-1|-
TGCGCCAGCAGCTTGGCCCTCGGGGGCTCTGGAAACACCATATATTTT
CASSLALGGSGNTIYF
>TRBD2|TRBJ2-1|TRBV7-9|-
TGTGCCAGCAGCTTAGCTGCGGGGGGGAATGAGCAGTTCTTC
CASSLAAGGNEQFF
>-|TRBJ2-7|TRBV6-6|once
TGTGCCAGCAGTTACTTGGGATCCTACGAGCAGTACTTC
CASSYLGSYEQYF
>-|TRBJ2-1|TRBV7-2|-
TGTGCCAGCAGCTTAGAAGGTGGGGCAGGTACAATTGAGCAGTTCTTC
CASSLEGGAGTIEQFF
>TRBD1|TRBJ1-1|TRBV6-1|-
TGTGCCAGCACTCCACAGGGGAGTAGGGAAGCTTTCTTT
CASTPQGSREAFF
>TRBD1|TRBJ1-2|TRBV2|-
TGTGCCAGCAGTGCGGACAGGGCCTATAACTATGGCTACACCTTC
CASSADRAYNYGYTF
>-|TRBJ2-2|TRBV2|-
TGTGCCAGCGAAGGGGGAATGGCCGGGGAGCTGTTTTTT
CASEGGMAGELFF
>-|TRBJ2-7|TRBV6-5|-
TGTGCCAGCAGTTACCGGGGGACGGGAGCCTACGAGCAGTACTTC
CASSYRGTGAYEQYF
>-|TRBJ2-7|TRBV12-2|-
TGTGCAAGTCGCTTAAAAACAGGGTTCTACGAGCAGTACTTC
CASRLKTGFYEQYF
>TRBD1|TRBJ2-1|TRBV29-1|-
TGCAGCGTTGTATCCGGGACAGTTAATGAGCAGTTCTTC
CSVVSGTVNEQFF
>-|TRBJ2-1|TRBV30|-
TGTGCCTGGACCATAGGCCTCCAGCTCAATGAGCAGTTCTTC
CAWTIGLQLNEQFF
>TRBD1|TRBJ2-7|TRBV27|-
TGTGCCACCGGAACAGGGGGCTTATCCTACGAGCAGTACTTC
CATGTGGLSYEQYF
>-|TRBJ1-5|TRBV30|few
TGTGCCTGGAGTGGAGGGTTGGATCAGCCCCAGCATTTT
CAWSGGLDQPQHF
>TRBD1|TRBJ1-1|TRBV30|-
TGTGCCTGGAGCAGACAGGGGGGTACTGAAGCTTTCTTT
CAWSRQGGTEAFF
>-|TRBJ1-5|TRBV10-3|-
TGTGCCATCAGTGAGAACCCGGGACTTAATCAGCCCCAGCATTTT
CAISENPGLNQPQHF
>TRBD1|TRBJ2-1|TRBV6-4|-
TGTGCCAGCAGTGAGCAAGACGGACAGGGAAAGCAGTTCTTC
CASSEQDGQGKQFF
>TRBD1|TRBJ1-1|TRBV6-5|-
TGTGCCAGCAGTTACGGGGACAGGCGGACTGAAGCTTTCTTT
CASSYGDRRTEAFF
>-|TRBJ2-3|TRBV7-9|-
TGTGCCAGCAGCTTAGCCACGCAGGGGCCGAGCACAGATACGCAGTATTTT
CASSLATQGPSTDTQYF
>-|TRBJ2-7|TRBV5-1|-
TGCGCCAGCAGCTTGACAGTTTCCTACGAGCAGTACTTC
CASSLTVSYEQYF
>TRBD1|TRBJ2-7|TRBV13|-
TGTGCCAGCAGCTTAGATAGTAGGGGGCAATCCTACGAGCAGTACTTC
CASSLDSRGQSYEQYF
>TRBD1|TRBJ1-2|TRBV28|once
TGTGCCAGCAGTATCAACAGGGGGGACGACTATGGCTACACCTTC
CASSINRGDDYGYTF
>-|TRBJ1-1|TRBV11-2|-
TGTGCCAGCAGCTTAGAGGCAGGGGTGGCTTTCTTT
CASSLEAGVAFF
>-|TRBJ2-7|TRBV11-2|-
TGTGCCAGCACCCCTCAGGGTGGCGAGCAGTACTTC
CASTPQGGEQYF
>-|TRBJ2-1|TRBV7-2|-
TGTGCCAGCAGCTTGCCGGGACCAGGCAATGAGCAGTTCTTC
CASSLPGPGNEQFF
>-|TRBJ2-2|TRBV10-3|-
TGTGCCATCAGTGAGACAGGGAGCGCCGGGGAGCTGTTTTTT
CAISETGSAGELFF
>-|TRBJ2-6|TRBV4-3|-
TGCGCCAGCAGCGGAGGTAGCAGAGCGCGCTCTGGGGCCAACGTCCTGACTTTC
CASSGGSRARSGANVLTF
>-|TRBJ1-5|TRBV6-5|once
TGTGCCAGCAGCCAGAGGACGATGGGGCAGCCCCAGCATTTT
CASSQRTMGQPQHF
>-|TRBJ1-3|TRBV27|-
TGTGCCAGCAGTTTATCGTACAGCTCTGGAAACACCATATATTTT
CASSLSYSSGNTIYF
>TRBD2|TRBJ2-1|TRBV15|-
TGTGCCACCAGCAGACCCCTCTTAGCGGGGGGCGGGTTCTCCTACAATGAGCAGTTCTTC
CATSRPLLAGGGFSYNEQFF
>TRBD1|TRBJ1-6|TRBV12-5|-
TGTGCTAGTGGCCCCGACAGGGTGAATTCACCCCTCCACTTT
CASGPDRVNSPLHF
>-|TRBJ1-6|TRBV27|-
TGTGCCAGCAGCACCGGGCAGACCTATTCACCCCTCCACTTT
CASSTGQTYSPLHF
>TRBD1|TRBJ2-7|TRBV10-1|once
TGCGCCAGCAGTGGTCCGGGACAGGGTGACTACGAGCAGTACTTC
CASSGPGQGDYEQYF
>-|TRBJ2-7|TRBV30|-
TGTGCCTGGAACCGGGGCAGTCCGTCCTACGAGCAGTACTTC
CAWNRGSPSYEQYF
>-|TRBJ2-3|TRBV5-1|-
TGCGCCAGCAGCTTGGAGGGGATTACGGATACGCAGTATTTT
CASSLEGITDTQYF
>TRBD2|TRBJ2-3|TRBV4-3|-
TGCGCCAGCAGCCAAATAGCGGGGGGGCGTGGAGATACGCAGTATTTT
CASSQIAGGRGDTQYF
>TRBD1|TRBJ1-2|TRBV6-5|-
TGTGCCAGCAGGCCCAACCCCACAGGGGCTGGCTACACCTTC
CASRPNPTGAGYTF
>-|TRBJ2-7|TRBV10-3|-
TGTGCCATCAGGTCCGACAGTCTAAACTCCTACGAGCAGTACTTC
CAIRSDSLNSYEQYF
>-|TRBJ2-1|TRBV10-3|-
TGTGCCATCAGTGATCCCAGTGAGCAGTTCTTC
CAISDPSEQFF
>TRBD1|TRBJ1-5|TRBV28|-
TGTGCCAGCAGTCCCTTGGGGGACAGGGACCCTAGCAATCAGCCCCAGCATTTT
CASSPLGDRDPSNQPQHF
>TRBD2|TRBJ2-5|TRBV5-1|-
TGCGCCAGCACGGTCTCGGGACTAGCGGGGGGGGAGACCCAGTACTTC
CASTVSGLAGGETQYF
>-|TRBJ1-1|TRBV28|-
TGTGCCAGCAGTTTAGGACAGAACACTGAAGCTTTCTTT
CASSLGQNTEAFF
>TRBD1|TRBJ2-7|TRBV5-5|-
TGTGCCAGCAGCTCGGGACAGGGATTCTCCTACGAGCAGTACTTC
CASSSGQGFSYEQYF
>-|TRBJ2-7|TRBV13|-
TGTGCCAGCAGCTTACGGTCGTCAGGGAGGAACGAGCAGTACTTC
CASSLRSSGRNEQYF
>-|TRBJ2-7|TRBV7-9|few
TGTGCCAGCAGCTCAGACAGCCTGGAGGCCTACGAGCAGTACTTC
CASSSDSLEAYEQYF
>-|TRBJ1-3|TRBV27|-
TGTGCCAGCAGTCCCACAGGGTACTCTGGAAACACCATATATTTT
CASSPTGYSGNTIYF
>-|TRBJ2-3|TRBV11-3|-
TGTGCCAGCAGCTTAGGTCGGGGGTTCACAGATACGCAGTATTTT
CASSLGRGFTDTQYF
>TRBD1|TRBJ1-3|TRBV6-1|-
TGTGCCTCTGTGGGACAGCTGATCGGAAACACCATATATTTT
CASVGQLIGNTIYF
>-|TRBJ1-6|TRBV5-4|-
TGTGCCAGCAGCTTCTTAGAGGATTCACCCCTCCACTTT
CASSFLEDSPLHF
>-|TRBJ2-7|TRBV2|-
TGTGCCAGCAAGGAAGGTGGCAGTAACGAGCAGTACTTC
CASKEGGSNEQYF
>-|TRBJ1-5|TRBV10-1|-
TGCGCCAGCAGTGATTTCGGGGTAGGGAGCAGTCAGCCCCAGCATTTT
CASSDFGVGSSQPQHF